The clone carrying this T cell receptor beta chain has more than one count but fewer than ten. This sample stems from a study of cytomegalovirus exposure and HLA in healthy donors. Use of 60 Vbeta and 13 Jbeta primers characterized the PCR. Libraries were prepared by immunoSEQ multiplex PCR; TCRdb keeps only in-frame clonotypes and omits some of them. This table has a few hundred thousand clones, just under 85% appearing once. Looked up from germline, CDR1 is LGHNA and CDR2 is YNFKEQ. J lost 4 bases, V lost 4 bases, and 7 bases had no gene match. The CDR3 has 14 residues. Sequenced: PBMCs. This sequence was found in a woman in her thirties or forties in good health and CMV-seronegative. This chain uses TRBV4-2 with TRBJ2-7; TRBD2 matches 7 bases. The CDR3 nucleotides are TGTGCCAGCAGCCCCGGGGGAGCGGGGTACGAGCAGTACTTC. Residues: CASSPGGAGYEQYF.